This TCR beta chain was observed in a study of T cell responses to AZD1222 COVID-19 vaccine. Study results and limitations: Spike-wide coverage was observed for vaccine-associated CD4 TCRs, with dominant responses at 160-218 and 743-854. Seropositivity was recorded at baseline in only a handful of AZD1222 recipients. White British ancestry dominated among donors, who included more females, and clonal diversity was possibly underestimated.

Generated by immunoSEQ multiplex PCR, the TCRdb table keeps only in-frame clones and is missing some. This table has roughly 93,000 clones, almost 90% appearing once. Of note for this clone: What it binds is unknown.

Deletions cut 3 bases from V and 7 bases from J, with 10 bases between. CDR1 and CDR2 from the germline V gene are LNHNV and YYDKDF (reference sequence). The CDR3 runs to 14 residues. The clonotype originates from an adult in good health. The chain links TRBV15 to TRBJ1-6, with D unclear. The source was peripheral blood, collected on day 0 of AZD1222 vaccination. CDR3 region: CATSSRSLNSPLHF. CDR3 in DNA: TGTGCCACCAGCAGTAGAAGCCTGAATTCACCCCTCCACTTT.